This TCR beta chain derives from a study of blood T cell repertoires in COVID-19 (dated by TCRdb to the early 2020s). At the level of the whole study: Samples from collaborators originated in the United States, Italy and Spain and spanned both the acute and convalescent phases of COVID-19. The material from the prospective study consisted of cDNA or gDNA derived from T cells, B-cell-depleted T cells, or PBMCs. Subjects who had been exposed to COVID-19, were actively infected with it, or had recovered from it provided the deeply sampled blood TCRbeta repertoires that made up the dataset. The repertoires were made available in a free public database intended to serve as a resource for research on the immune response to SARS-CoV-2. The samples were drawn from the first 160 participants of the ongoing ImmuneRACE study and from more than 1,000 subjects provided by 6 global collaborators. A de-identified subject ID, COVID-19 status, age in years and sex were almost always included in the sample metadata. Where available, HLA class I and class II types were obtained from metadata supplied by the sample provider rather than from assay-based typing.

Concerning this clone: Its specific antigen is unknown. No base-level quality is on record; no much larger clone is a single base apart.

The full study reports these points: The quantity of clinical and demographic metadata differed by source and by participant and was supplied without curation.

A second Seattle source provided samples from volunteer blood donors who had recovered from COVID-19. Collaborating institutions collected whole blood in K2EDTA tubes following their own protocols. Collaborator samples were shipped for TCRbeta analysis as frozen whole blood, isolated PBMCs, or DNA extracted from either sample type. TCRbeta CDR3 regions were amplified from genomic DNA by means of the immunoSEQ Assay, a bias-controlled multiplex PCR. The published analysis was carried out like this. The number of nucleated cells in each sample was estimated by amplification of reference gene primers within the assay. To quantify the absolute abundance of each unique TCRbeta CDR3 rearrangement, sequence reads were collapsed and filtered. For each sample, productive Simpson clonality was calculated as the square root of Simpson's diversity index over productive rearrangements. The table was pulled from immuneACCESS by TCRdb, which kept in-frame rearrangements only. Such tables lose some clones; where checked, under half of the loss comes from unresolved V genes, and the rest has no known cause. V, J and clone size were drawn from that table, and D and trimming were deduced from the DNA. The sample includes about 220,000 clones, with 80% to 90% observed a single time. 2.9% of the sample is held by the ten biggest clonotypes.

The germline V gene (reference sequence) gives CDR1 as SGHAT and CDR2 as FQDESV. The CDR3, from cysteine to phenylalanine, totals 15 residues. The entry retains the CDR3 DNA only, 45 bases that are in frame from base 1. V and J are trimmed by 5 bases and 11 bases, and the gene matches miss 15 bases of the junction. The sequence is built from TRBV11-1 and TRBJ2-3; 8 of the junction bases match TRBD2. This sequence originates from a middle-aged man who had recovered from COVID-19. Material for sequencing was peripheral blood. The DNA sequence reads TGTGCCAGCAGCCAGTTAGCGGGAATTGGGTCGGGGCAGTATTTT. Its translation is CASSQLAGIGSGQYF.